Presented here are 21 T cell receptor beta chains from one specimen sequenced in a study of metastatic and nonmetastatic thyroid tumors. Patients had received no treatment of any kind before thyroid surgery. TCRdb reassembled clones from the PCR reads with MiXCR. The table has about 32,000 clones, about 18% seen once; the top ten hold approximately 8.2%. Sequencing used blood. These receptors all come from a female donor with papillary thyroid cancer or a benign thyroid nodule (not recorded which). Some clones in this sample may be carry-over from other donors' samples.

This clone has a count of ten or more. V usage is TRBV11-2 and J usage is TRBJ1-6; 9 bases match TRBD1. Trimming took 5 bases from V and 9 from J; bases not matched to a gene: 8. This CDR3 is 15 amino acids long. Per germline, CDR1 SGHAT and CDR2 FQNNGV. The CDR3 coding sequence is TGTGCCAGCAGCGCAGGGACAGGGCAATTTTCACCCCTCCACTTT. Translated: CASSAGTGQFSPLHF. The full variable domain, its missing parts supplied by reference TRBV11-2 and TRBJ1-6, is EAGVAQSPRYKIIEKRQSVAFWCNPISGHATLYWYQQILGQGPKLLIQFQNNGVVDDSQLPKDRFSAERLKGVDSTLKIQPAKLEDSAVYLCASSAGTGQFSPLHFGNGTRLTVT.

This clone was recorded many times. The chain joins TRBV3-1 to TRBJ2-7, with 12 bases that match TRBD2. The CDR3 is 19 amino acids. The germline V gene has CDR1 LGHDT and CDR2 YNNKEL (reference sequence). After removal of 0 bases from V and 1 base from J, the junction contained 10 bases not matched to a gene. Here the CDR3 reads CASSQDPPLAGGRSYEQYF. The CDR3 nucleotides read TGTGCCAGCAGCCAAGATCCCCCGCTAGCGGGGGGGAGATCCTACGAGCAGTACTTC.

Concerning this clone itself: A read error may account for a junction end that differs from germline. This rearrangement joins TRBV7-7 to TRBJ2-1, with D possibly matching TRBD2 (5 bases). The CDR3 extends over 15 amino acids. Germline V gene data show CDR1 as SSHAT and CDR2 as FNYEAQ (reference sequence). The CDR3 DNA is TGTGCTAGCAGCTTAGAGGTAGGGAGATACAATGAGCAGTTCTTC. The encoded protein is CASSLEVGRYNEQFF.

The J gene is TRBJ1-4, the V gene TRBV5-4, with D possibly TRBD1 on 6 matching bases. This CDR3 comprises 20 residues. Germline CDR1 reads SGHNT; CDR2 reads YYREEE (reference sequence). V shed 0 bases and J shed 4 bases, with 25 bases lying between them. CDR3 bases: TGTGCCAGCAGCTTGGAAGAGATCAGGGGCGACTATCAGTTTAATGAAAAACTGTTTTTT. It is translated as CASSLEEIRGDYQFNEKLFF.

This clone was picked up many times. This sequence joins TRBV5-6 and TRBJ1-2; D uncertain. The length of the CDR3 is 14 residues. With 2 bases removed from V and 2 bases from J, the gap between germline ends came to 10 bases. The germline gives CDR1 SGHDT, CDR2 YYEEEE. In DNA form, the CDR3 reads TGTGCCAGCAGCTTACCGAGGTTAAACTATGGCTACACCTTC. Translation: CASSLPRLNYGYTF.

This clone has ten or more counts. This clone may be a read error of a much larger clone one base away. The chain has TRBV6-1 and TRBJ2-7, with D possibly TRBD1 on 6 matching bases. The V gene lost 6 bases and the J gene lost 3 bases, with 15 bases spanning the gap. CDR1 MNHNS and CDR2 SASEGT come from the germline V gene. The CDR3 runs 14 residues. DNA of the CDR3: TGTGCCAGCAGGAGCAGGGGAGATAGCTACGAGCAGTACTTC. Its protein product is CASRSRGDSYEQYF.

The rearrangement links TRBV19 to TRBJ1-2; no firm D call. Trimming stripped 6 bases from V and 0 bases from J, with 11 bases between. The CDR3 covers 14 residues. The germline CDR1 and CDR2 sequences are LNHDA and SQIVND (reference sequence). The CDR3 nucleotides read TGTGCCAGTAGAGAAGTCTCACCTAACTATGGCTACACCTTC. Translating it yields CASREVSPNYGYTF.

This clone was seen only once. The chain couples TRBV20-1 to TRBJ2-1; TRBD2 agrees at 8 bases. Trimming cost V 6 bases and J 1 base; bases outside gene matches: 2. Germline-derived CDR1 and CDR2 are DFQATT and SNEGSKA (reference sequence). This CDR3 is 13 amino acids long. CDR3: CSALAVSYNEQFF. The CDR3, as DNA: TGCAGTGCACTAGCGGTTTCCTACAATGAGCAGTTCTTC.

CDR3 residues: CASSVQGRHTEAFF. The CDR3, as DNA: TGTGCCAGCAGTGTACAGGGGAGGCACACTGAAGCTTTCTTT. The V and J genes are TRBV6-1 and TRBJ1-1; TRBD1 matches at 7 bases. Germline assignment: CDR1 MNHNS and CDR2 SASEGT. CDR3 size: 14 residues. J gave up 3 bases and V 4 bases, and 5 bases lay outside the gene matches.

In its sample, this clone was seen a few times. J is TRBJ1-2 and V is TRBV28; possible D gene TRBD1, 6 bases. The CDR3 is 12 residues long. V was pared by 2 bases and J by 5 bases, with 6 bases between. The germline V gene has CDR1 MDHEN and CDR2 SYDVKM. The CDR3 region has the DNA TGTGCCAGCAGTTTAAGGGGGTATGGCTACACCTTC. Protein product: CASSLRGYGYTF.

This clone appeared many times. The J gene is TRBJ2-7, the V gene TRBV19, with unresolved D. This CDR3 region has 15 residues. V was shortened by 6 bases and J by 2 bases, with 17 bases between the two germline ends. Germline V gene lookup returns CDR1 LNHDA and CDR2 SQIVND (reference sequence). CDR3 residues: CASSHPMADTYEQYF. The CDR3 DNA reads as TGTGCCAGTAGCCACCCCATGGCGGATACCTACGAGCAGTACTTC.

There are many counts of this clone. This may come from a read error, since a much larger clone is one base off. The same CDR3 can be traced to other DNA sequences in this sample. The CDR3 sequence: CASSRGNEKLFF. CDR3 in DNA: TGTGCCAGCAGCCGCGGGAATGAAAAACTGTTTTTT. The V call is TRBV3-1, the J call TRBJ1-4; D gene uncertain. V lost 4 bases to trimming and J lost 5 bases, with 5 bases between them. The CDR3 extends over 12 amino acids. CDR1 LGHDT and CDR2 YNNKEL come from the germline V gene (reference sequence).

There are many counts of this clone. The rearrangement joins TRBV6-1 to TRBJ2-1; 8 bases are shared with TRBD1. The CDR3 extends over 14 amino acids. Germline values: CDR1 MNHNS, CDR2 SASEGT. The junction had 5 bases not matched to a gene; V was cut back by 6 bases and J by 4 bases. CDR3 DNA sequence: TGTGCCAGCAGGCCCGGGACAGGATACAATGAGCAGTTCTTC. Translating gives CASRPGTGYNEQFF.

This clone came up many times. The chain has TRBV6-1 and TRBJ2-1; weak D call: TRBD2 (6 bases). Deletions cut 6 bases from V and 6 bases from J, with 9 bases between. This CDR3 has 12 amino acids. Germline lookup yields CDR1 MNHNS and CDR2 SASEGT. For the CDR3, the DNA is TGTGCCAGCAGCAGGGACTTCAATGAGCAGTTCTTC. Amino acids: CASSRDFNEQFF.

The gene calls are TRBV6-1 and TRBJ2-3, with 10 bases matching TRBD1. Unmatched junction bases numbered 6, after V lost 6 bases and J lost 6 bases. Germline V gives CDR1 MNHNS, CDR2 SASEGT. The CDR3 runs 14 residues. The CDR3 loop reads CASRGTGAWDTQYF. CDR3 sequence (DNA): TGTGCCAGCAGAGGGACAGGGGCATGGGATACGCAGTATTTT.

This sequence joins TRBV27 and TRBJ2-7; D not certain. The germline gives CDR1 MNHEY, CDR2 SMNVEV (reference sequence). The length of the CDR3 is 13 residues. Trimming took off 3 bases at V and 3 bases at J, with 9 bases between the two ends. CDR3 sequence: CASSFARDYEQYF. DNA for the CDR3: TGTGCCAGCAGTTTCGCAAGGGACTACGAGCAGTACTTC.

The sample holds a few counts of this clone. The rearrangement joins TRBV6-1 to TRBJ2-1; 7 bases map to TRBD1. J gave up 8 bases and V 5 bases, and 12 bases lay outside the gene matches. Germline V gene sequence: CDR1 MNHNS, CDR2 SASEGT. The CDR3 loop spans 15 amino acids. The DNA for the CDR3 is TGTGCCAGCAGTCGACCGACAGGGTCGTGGGATGAGCAGTTCTTC. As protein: CASSRPTGSWDEQFF.

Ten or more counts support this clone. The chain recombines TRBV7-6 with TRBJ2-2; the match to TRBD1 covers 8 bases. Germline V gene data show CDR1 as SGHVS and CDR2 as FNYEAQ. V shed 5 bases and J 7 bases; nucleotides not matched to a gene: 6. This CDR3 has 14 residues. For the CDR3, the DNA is TGTGCCAGCAGCACCGGACAGGGTGGCGGGGAGCTGTTTTTT. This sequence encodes CASSTGQGGGELFF.

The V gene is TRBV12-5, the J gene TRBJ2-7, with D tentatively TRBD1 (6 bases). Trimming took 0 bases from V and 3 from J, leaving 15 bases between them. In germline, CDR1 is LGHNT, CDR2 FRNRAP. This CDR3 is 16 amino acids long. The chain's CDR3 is CASGLVRVSRGYEQYF. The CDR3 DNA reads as TGTGCTAGTGGTTTGGTACGCGTTTCCAGGGGCTACGAGCAGTACTTC.

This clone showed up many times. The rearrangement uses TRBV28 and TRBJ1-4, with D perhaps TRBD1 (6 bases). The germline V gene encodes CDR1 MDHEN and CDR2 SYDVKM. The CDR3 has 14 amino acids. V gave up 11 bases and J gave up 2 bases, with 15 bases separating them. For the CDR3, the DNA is TGTGCCGGGGGGGGCGGGCCTACTAATGAAAAACTGTTTTTT. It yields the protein CAGGGGPTNEKLFF.

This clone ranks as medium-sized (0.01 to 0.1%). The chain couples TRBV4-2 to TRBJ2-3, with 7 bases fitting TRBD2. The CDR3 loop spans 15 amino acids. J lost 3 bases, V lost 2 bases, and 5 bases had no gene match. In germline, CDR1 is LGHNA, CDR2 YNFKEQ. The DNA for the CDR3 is TGTGCCAGCAGCCAACTAGGGGAGGGTACAGATACGCAGTATTTT. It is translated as CASSQLGEGTDTQYF.